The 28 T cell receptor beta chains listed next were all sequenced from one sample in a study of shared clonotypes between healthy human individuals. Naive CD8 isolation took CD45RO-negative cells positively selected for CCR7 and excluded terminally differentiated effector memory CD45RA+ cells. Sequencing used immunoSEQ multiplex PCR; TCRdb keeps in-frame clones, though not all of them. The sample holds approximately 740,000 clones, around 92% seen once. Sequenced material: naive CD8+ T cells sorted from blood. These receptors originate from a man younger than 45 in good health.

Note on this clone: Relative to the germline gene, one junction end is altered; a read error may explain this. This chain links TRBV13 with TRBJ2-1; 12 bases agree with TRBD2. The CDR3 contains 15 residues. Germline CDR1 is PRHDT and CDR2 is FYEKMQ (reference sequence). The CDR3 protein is CASSVGLAGIYEQFF. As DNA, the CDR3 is TGTGCCAGCAGCGTAGGACTAGCGGGAATCTATGAGCAGTTCTTC.

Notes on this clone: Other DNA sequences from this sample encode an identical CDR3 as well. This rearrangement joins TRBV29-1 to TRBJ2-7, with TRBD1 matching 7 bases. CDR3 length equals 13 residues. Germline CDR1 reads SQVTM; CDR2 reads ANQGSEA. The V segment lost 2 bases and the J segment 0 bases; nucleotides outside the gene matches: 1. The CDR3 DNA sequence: TGCAGCGTTGAAAGGGACAGCTCCTACGAGCAGTACTTC. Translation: CSVERDSSYEQYF.

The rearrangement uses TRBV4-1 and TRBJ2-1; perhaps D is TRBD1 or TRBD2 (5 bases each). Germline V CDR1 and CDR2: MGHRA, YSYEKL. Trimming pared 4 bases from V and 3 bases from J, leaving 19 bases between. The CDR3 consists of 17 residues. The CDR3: CASSPPFDRGSYNEQFF. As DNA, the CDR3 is TGCGCCAGCAGCCCCCCTTTTGACAGAGGGAGCTACAATGAGCAGTTCTTC.

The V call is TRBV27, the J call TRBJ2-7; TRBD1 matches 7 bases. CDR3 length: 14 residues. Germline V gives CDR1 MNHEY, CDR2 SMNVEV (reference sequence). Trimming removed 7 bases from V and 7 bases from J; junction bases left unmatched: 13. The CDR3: CASTPLDRAREQYF. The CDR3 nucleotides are TGTGCCAGCACCCCCCTCGACAGGGCGAGAGAGCAGTACTTC.

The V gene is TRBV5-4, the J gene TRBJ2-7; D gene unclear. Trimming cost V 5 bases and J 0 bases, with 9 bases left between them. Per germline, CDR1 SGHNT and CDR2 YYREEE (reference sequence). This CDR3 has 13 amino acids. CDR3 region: CASSSTNSYEQYF. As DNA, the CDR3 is TGTGCCAGCAGTTCAACCAACTCCTACGAGCAGTACTTC.

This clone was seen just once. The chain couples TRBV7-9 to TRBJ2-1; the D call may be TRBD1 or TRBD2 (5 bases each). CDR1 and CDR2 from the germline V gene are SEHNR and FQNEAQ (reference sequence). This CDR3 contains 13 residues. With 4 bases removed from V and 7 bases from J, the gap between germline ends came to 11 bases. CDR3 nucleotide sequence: TGTGCCAGCAGCTCCCCGGGGCAAAATGAGCAGTTCTTC. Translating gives CASSSPGQNEQFF.

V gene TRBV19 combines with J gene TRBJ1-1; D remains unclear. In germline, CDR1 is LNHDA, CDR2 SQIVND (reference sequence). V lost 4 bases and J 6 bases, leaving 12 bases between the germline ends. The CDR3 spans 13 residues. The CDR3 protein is CASSTTGWAEAFF. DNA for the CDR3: TGTGCCAGTAGTACCACGGGGTGGGCTGAAGCTTTCTTT.

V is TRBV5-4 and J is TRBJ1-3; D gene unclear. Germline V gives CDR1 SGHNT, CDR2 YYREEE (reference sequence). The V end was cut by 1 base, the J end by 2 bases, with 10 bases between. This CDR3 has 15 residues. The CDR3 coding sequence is TGTGCCAGCAGCTTGAGGGCAGATACTGGAAACACCATATATTTT. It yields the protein CASSLRADTGNTIYF.

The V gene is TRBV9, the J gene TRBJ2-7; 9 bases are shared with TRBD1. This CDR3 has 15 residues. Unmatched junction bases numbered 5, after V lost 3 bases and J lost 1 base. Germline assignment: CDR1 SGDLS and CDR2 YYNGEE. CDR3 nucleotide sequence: TGTGCCAGCAGCGCCACAGGGGGCATGTCCTACGAGCAGTACTTC. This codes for CASSATGGMSYEQYF.

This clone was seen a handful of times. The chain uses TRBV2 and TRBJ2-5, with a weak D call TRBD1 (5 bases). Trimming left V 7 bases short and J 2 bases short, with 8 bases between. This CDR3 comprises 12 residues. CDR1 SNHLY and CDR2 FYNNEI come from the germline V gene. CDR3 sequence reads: CASTGLQETQYF. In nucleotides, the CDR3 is TGTGCCAGCACAGGGTTACAAGAGACCCAGTACTTC.

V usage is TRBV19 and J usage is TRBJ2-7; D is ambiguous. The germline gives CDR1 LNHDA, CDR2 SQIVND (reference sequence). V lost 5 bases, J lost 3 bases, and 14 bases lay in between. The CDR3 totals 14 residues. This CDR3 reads CASSDGGPHYEQYF. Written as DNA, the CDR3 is TGTGCCAGTAGTGACGGCGGACCACACTACGAGCAGTACTTC.

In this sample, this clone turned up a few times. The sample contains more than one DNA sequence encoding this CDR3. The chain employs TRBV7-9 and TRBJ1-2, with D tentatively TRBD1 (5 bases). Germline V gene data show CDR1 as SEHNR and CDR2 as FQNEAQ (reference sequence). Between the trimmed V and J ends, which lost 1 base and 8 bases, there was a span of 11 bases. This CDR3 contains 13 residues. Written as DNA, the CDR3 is TGTGCCAGCAGCTTAGGGCAGGGTGGCGGCTACACCTTC. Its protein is CASSLGQGGGYTF.

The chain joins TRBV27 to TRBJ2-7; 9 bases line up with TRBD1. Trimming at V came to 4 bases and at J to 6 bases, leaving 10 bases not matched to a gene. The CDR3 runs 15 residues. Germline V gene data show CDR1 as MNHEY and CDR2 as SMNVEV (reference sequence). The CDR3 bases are TGTGCCAGCAGTTCCCCCCGGGACAGGGCTGGCGAGCAGTACTTC. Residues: CASSSPRDRAGEQYF.

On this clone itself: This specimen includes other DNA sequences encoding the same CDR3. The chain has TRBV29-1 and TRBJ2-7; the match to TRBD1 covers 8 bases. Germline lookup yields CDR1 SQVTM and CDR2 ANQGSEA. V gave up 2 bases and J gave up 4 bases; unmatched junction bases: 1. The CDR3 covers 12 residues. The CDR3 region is CSVEQGAYEQYF. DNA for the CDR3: TGCAGCGTTGAACAGGGGGCTTACGAGCAGTACTTC.

As DNA, the CDR3 is TGTGCCAGCAGCAATCAGGACACCTTGGAGGGCACAGATACGCAGTATTTT. Its translation is CASSNQDTLEGTDTQYF. The chain combines TRBV21-1 with TRBJ2-3. TRBV21-1 is given as a pseudogene. This CDR3 spans 17 amino acids.

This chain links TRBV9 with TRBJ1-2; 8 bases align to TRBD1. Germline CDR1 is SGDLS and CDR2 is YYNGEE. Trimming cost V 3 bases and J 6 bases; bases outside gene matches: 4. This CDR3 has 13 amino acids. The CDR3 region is CASSGLTGDGYTF. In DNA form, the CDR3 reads TGTGCCAGCAGCGGACTGACAGGGGATGGCTACACCTTC.

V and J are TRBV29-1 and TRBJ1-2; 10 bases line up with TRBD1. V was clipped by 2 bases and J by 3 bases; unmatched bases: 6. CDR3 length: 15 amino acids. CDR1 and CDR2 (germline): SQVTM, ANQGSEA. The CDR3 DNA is TGCAGCGTTGAAACTGGACAGGGGGAGGACTATGGCTACACCTTC. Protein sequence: CSVETGQGEDYGYTF.

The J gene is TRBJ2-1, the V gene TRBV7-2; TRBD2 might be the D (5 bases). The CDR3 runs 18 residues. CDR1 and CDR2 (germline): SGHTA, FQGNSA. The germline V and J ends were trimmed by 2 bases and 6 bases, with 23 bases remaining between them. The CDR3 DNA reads TGTGCCAGCAGCTTACCCCGCTTTGCTAGCCTGGACCCCAATGAGCAGTTCTTC. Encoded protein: CASSLPRFASLDPNEQFF.

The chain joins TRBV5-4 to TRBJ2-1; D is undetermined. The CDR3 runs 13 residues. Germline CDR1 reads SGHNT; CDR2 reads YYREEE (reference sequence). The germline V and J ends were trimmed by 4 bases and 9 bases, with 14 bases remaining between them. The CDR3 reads CASSLVGSTEQFF. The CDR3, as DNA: TGTGCCAGCAGCCTAGTCGGATCGACTGAGCAGTTCTTC.

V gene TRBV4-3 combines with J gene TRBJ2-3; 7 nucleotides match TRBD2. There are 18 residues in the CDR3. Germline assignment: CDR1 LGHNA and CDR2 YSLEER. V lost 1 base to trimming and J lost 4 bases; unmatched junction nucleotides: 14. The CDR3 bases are TGCGCCAGCAGCCAAGGGATTTTAGCGGGCGGAGGGTCAGATACGCAGTATTTT. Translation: CASSQGILAGGGSDTQYF.

CDR3 loop: CASSGDRVFEKLFF. CDR3 DNA sequence: TGTGCCAGTAGCGGGGACAGGGTGTTTGAAAAACTGTTTTTT. This chain connects TRBV19 to TRBJ1-4, with 9 bases lining up with TRBD1. The CDR3 totals 14 residues. J was trimmed by 7 bases and V by 6 bases; bases with no gene match: 6. CDR1 LNHDA and CDR2 SQIVND come from the germline V gene (reference sequence).

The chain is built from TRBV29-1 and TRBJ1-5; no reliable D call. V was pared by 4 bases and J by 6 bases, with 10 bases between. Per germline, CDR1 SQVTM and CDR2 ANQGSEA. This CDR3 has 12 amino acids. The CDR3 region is CSVGAEGQPQHF. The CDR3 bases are TGCAGCGTTGGTGCAGAAGGTCAGCCCCAGCATTTT.

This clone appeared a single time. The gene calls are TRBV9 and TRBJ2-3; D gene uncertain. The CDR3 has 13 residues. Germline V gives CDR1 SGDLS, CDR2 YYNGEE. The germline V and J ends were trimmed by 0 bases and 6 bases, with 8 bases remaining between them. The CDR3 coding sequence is TGTGCCAGCAGCGTAGTGAACGAGGATACGCAGTATTTT. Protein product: CASSVVNEDTQYF.

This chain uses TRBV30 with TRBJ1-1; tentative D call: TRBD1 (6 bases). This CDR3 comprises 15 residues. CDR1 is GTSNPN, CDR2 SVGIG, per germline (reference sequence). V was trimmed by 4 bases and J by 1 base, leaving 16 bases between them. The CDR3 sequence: CAWKSRGAGNTEAFF. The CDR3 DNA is TGTGCCTGGAAATCACGGGGGGCTGGGAACACTGAAGCTTTCTTT.

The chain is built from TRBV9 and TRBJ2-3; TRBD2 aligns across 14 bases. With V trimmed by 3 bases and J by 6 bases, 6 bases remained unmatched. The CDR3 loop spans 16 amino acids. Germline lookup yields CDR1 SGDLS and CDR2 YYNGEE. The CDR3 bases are TGTGCCAGCAGCGCCCAGGGACTAGCGGGAGTTGATACGCAGTATTTT. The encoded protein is CASSAQGLAGVDTQYF.

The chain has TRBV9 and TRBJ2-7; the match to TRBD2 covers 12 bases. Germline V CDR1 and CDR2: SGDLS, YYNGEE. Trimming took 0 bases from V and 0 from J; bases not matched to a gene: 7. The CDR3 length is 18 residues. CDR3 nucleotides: TGTGCCAGCAGCGTAGGGGGCTTACTAGCGGGAGGCTCCTACGAGCAGTACTTC. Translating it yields CASSVGGLLAGGSYEQYF. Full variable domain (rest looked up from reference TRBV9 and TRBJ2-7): DSGVTQTPKHLITATGQRVTLRCSPRSGDLSVYWYQQSLDQGLQFLIQYYNGEERAKGNILERFSAQQFPDLHSELNLSSLELGDSALYFCASSVGGLLAGGSYEQYFGPGTRLTVT.

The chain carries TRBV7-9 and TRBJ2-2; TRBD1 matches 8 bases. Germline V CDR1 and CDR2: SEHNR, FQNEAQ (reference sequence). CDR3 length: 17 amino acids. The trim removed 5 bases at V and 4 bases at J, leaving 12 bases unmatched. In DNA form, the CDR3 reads TGTGCCAGCAGCACGACAGGGGTCGGGAGAACCACCGGGGAGCTGTTTTTT. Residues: CASSTTGVGRTTGELFF.

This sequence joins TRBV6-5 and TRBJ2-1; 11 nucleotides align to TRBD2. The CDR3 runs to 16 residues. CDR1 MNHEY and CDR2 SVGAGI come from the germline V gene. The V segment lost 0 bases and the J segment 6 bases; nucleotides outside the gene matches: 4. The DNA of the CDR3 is TGTGCCAGCAGTTACTCTCAACTAGCGGGAGTCAATGAGCAGTTCTTC. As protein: CASSYSQLAGVNEQFF.